This TCR beta chain came from a study of T cells in narcolepsy. About the study: Patients with NT1 or NT2 and healthy control donors were enrolled.

Findings of the study overall: Autoreactive HCRT-specific and TRIB2-specific clonotypes were marked in same-patient CSF-versus-blood CD4+ comparisons. Reportedly, autoreactive clonotypes were serially detected in patients' blood but not controls'. Autoreactive clone sequences were missing from some blood memory CD4+ repertoires.

In its sample, this clone was seen once. The antigen is not known. Sequencing was performed with immunoSEQ multiplex PCR; in TCRdb, only in-frame clones are kept and a portion is missing. In the table there are around 35,000 clones, approximately 80% of which are singletons. Germline loops: CDR1 SNHLY, CDR2 FYNNEI. Trimming cost V 6 bases and J 0 bases; bases outside gene matches: 17. CDR3 length: 19 amino acids. The sequenced sample was memory (CD45RA-) CD4+ T cells from blood. This chain joins TRBV2 and TRBJ1-3; 7 nucleotides line up with TRBD1. This TCR was sampled from a human donor in good health. The CDR3 loop reads CASSQLAQTGANSGNTIYF. CDR3 coding DNA: TGTGCCAGCAGCCAACTTGCCCAAACAGGGGCCAACTCTGGAAACACCATATATTTT.